One and the same sample provided the 23 T cell receptor beta chains below, sequenced in a study of cytomegalovirus exposure and HLA in healthy donors. Primers included in the PCR were 60 Vbeta and 13 Jbeta primers. Produced via immunoSEQ multiplex PCR; TCRdb's table is partial and in-frame only. Of about 120,000 clones listed, roughly four fifths are singletons. The sequenced material came from PBMCs. These receptors were collected from a young woman in good health and CMV-seronegative.

The chain uses TRBV14 and TRBJ2-5, with 10 bases matching TRBD2. There are 16 residues in the CDR3. The ends lost 1 base at V and 6 bases at J; junction bases unmatched: 8. CDR1 is SGHDN and CDR2 is FVKESK in the germline V gene. This CDR3 reads CASSQVVAGGVKTQYF. The CDR3 coding sequence is TGTGCCAGCAGCCAAGTAGTAGCGGGGGGCGTGAAGACCCAGTACTTC.

Only one count was recorded for this clone. The chain is built from TRBV27 and TRBJ1-1; no clear D gene. CDR3 length: 13 residues. The V and J ends lost 6 bases and 5 bases respectively, with 13 bases between them. From germline, CDR1 is MNHEY and CDR2 SMNVEV (reference sequence). The chain's CDR3 is CASRFGRGTEAFF. The CDR3 coding sequence is TGTGCCAGCAGGTTTGGGAGAGGGACTGAAGCTTTCTTT.

This clone was seen only a few times. The chain carries TRBV28 and TRBJ1-2, with D possibly TRBD1 on 5 matching bases. CDR3 length equals 12 residues. Trimming left V 1 base short and J 10 bases short, with 10 bases between. The germline V gene has CDR1 MDHEN and CDR2 SYDVKM. The CDR3 here is CASSLSTDHYTF. DNA of the CDR3: TGTGCCAGCAGTTTATCGACAGACCACTACACCTTC.

Here the CDR3 DNA reads TGTGCCAGCAATGAGTGGGGGACTCTACAAGAAAAACTGTTTTTT. This codes for CASNEWGTLQEKLFF. This chain links TRBV2 with TRBJ1-4; tentatively, D is TRBD1 (5 bases). Germline V gene lookup returns CDR1 SNHLY and CDR2 FYNNEI. The CDR3 has 15 residues. V lost 7 bases, J lost 8 bases, and 20 bases lay in between.

This clone was observed once. The gene calls are TRBV10-2 and TRBJ1-4; TRBD1 matches 7 bases. Unmatched junction bases numbered 7, after V lost 8 bases and J lost 7 bases. The CDR3 has 13 residues. Germline values: CDR1 WSHSY, CDR2 SAAADI. The CDR3, as DNA: TGCGCCAGCCGACAGGGCTGGAGTGAAAAACTGTTTTTT. Its translation: CASRQGWSEKLFF.

As for this clone: The sample contains more than one DNA sequence encoding this CDR3. The chain couples TRBV5-6 to TRBJ1-1; TRBD1 is a possible D gene (5 bases). Looked up from germline, CDR1 is SGHDT and CDR2 is YYEEEE. The CDR3 loop spans 13 amino acids. The germline V and J ends were trimmed by 4 bases and 7 bases, with 14 bases remaining between them. The CDR3 DNA is TGTGCCAGCAGCCCAGACGGGGGAGGTGAAGCTTTCTTT. Translated: CASSPDGGGEAFF. The whole variable domain, filled in from reference TRBV5-6 and TRBJ1-1, reads DAGVTQSPTHLIKTRGQQVTLRCSPKSGHDTVSWYQQALGQGPQFIFQYYEEEERQRGNFPDRFSGHQFPNYSSELNVNALLLGDSALYLCASSPDGGGEAFFGQGTRLTVV.

This clone was seen a handful of times. The rearrangement links TRBV28 to TRBJ2-7; weak D call: TRBD1 (6 bases). This CDR3 contains 13 residues. The ends were cut back, 0 bases at V and 6 bases at J, with 9 bases in the middle. Germline V gene sequence: CDR1 MDHEN, CDR2 SYDVKM. The CDR3 nucleotides are TGTGCCAGCAGTTTATGGAGGGGGAGCGAGCAGTACTTC. Protein product: CASSLWRGSEQYF. Filled out from reference TRBV28 and TRBJ2-7, the complete variable domain reads DVKVTQSSRYLVKRTGEKVFLECVQDMDHENMFWYRQDPGLGLRLIYFSYDVKMKEKGDIPEGYSVSREKKERFSLILESASTNQTSMYLCASSLWRGSEQYFGPGTRLTVT.

The rearrangement uses TRBV28 and TRBJ2-7, with D uncertain. The CDR3 length is 12 residues. Trimming shortened V by 3 bases and J by 3 bases, and 6 bases separated the two germline ends. CDR1 and CDR2 (germline): MDHEN, SYDVKM. CDR3 loop: CASSLRRYEQYF. DNA for the CDR3: TGTGCCAGCAGTTTGAGGCGCTACGAGCAGTACTTC.

The J gene is TRBJ1-5, the V gene TRBV18; TRBD1 is a possible D gene (5 bases). The CDR3 totals 13 residues. The germline V and J ends were trimmed by 4 bases and 4 bases, with 8 bases remaining between them. Germline V gives CDR1 KGHSH, CDR2 LQKENI. CDR3 region: CASSLDRNQPQHF. The CDR3 DNA follows: TGTGCCAGCTCACTTGACAGAAATCAGCCCCAGCATTTT.

The chain links TRBV10-2 to TRBJ1-1; 7 bases are a match to TRBD1. The CDR3 consists of 15 residues. Germline-derived CDR1 and CDR2 are WSHSY and SAAADI. The ends lost 1 base at V and 1 base at J; junction bases unmatched: 3. The CDR3 bases are TGCGCCAGCAGTGAGTTGACAGGGAAGAACACTGAAGCTTTCTTT. Encoded protein: CASSELTGKNTEAFF.

The chain uses TRBV9 and TRBJ1-4; D perhaps matches TRBD1 (6 bases). Per the germline V gene, CDR1 is SGDLS and CDR2 is YYNGEE. Trimming shortened V by 1 base and J by 7 bases, and 14 bases separated the two germline ends. This CDR3 comprises 15 residues. The CDR3 protein is CASSVLGGSGEKLFF. DNA of the CDR3: TGTGCCAGCAGCGTATTAGGGGGATCGGGTGAAAAACTGTTTTTT.

This chain links TRBV5-4 with TRBJ2-1; D is ambiguous. Germline loops: CDR1 SGHNT, CDR2 YYREEE (reference sequence). This CDR3 spans 12 amino acids. Between the trimmed V and J ends, which lost 1 base and 7 bases, there was a span of 6 bases. The chain's CDR3 is CASSLYGNEQFF. CDR3 coding DNA: TGTGCCAGCAGCTTGTACGGGAATGAGCAGTTCTTC.

V is TRBV9 and J is TRBJ1-1; D not certain. V lost 5 bases to trimming and J lost 4 bases, with 15 bases between them. The CDR3 spans 14 residues. Germline V CDR1 and CDR2: SGDLS, YYNGEE. CDR3 amino acids: CASSFGEDRTEAFF. The CDR3 nucleotides read TGTGCCAGCAGTTTTGGGGAGGACCGCACTGAAGCTTTCTTT. Full variable domain (outside the CDR3, taken from reference TRBV9 and TRBJ1-1): DSGVTQTPKHLITATGQRVTLRCSPRSGDLSVYWYQQSLDQGLQFLIQYYNGEERAKGNILERFSAQQFPDLHSELNLSSLELGDSALYFCASSFGEDRTEAFFGQGTRLTVV.

The genes are TRBV29-1 and TRBJ1-1; D unclear. The germline CDR1 and CDR2 sequences are SQVTM and ANQGSEA. The V end lost 7 bases, the J end lost 0 bases, and 9 bases lay between the germline ends. The CDR3 length is 12 residues. The CDR3 DNA is TGCAGCGGACGGGGAATGAACACTGAAGCTTTCTTT. Its translation: CSGRGMNTEAFF.

The chain couples TRBV29-1 to TRBJ1-2; no clear D gene. Germline CDR1 is SQVTM and CDR2 is ANQGSEA. CDR3 length: 11 amino acids. Trimming removed 2 bases at V and 8 bases at J, with 9 bases between. The CDR3 DNA sequence: TGCAGCGTTGAACTAAGAGGGGGCTACACCTTC. Amino acids: CSVELRGGYTF.

This clone came up once. V and J are TRBV5-6 and TRBJ1-1; 7 bases agree with TRBD1. Germline CDR1 is SGHDT and CDR2 is YYEEEE. J lost 0 bases, V lost 3 bases, and 5 bases had no gene match. The CDR3 contains 15 residues. The CDR3: CASSYRRGLNTEAFF. The CDR3 DNA is TGTGCCAGCAGCTACCGAAGGGGGCTGAACACTGAAGCTTTCTTT.

The gene calls are TRBV28 and TRBJ2-7, with 8 bases identical to TRBD2. V shed 4 bases and J 7 bases; nucleotides not matched to a gene: 9. The CDR3 runs 14 residues. The germline V gene encodes CDR1 MDHEN and CDR2 SYDVKM. CDR3 residues: CASSSPRTSWEQYF. Here the CDR3 DNA reads TGTGCCAGCAGTTCCCCGCGGACTAGCTGGGAGCAGTACTTC.

This sequence joins TRBV7-9 and TRBJ1-4, with D uncertain. Looked up from germline, CDR1 is SEHNR and CDR2 is FQNEAQ (reference sequence). CDR3 length equals 16 residues. V was shortened by 5 bases and J by 2 bases, with 15 bases between the two germline ends. The CDR3 DNA reads as TGTGCCAGCAGCCCCGAGGCGGGGTCGACTAATGAAAAACTGTTTTTT. It is translated as CASSPEAGSTNEKLFF. Full variable domain (rest looked up from reference TRBV7-9 and TRBJ1-4): DTGVSQNPRHKITKRGQNVTFRCDPISEHNRLYWYRQTLGQGPEFLTYFQNEAQLEKSRLLSDRFSAERPKGSFSTLEIQRTEQGDSAMYLCASSPEAGSTNEKLFFGSGTQLSVL.

The chain combines TRBV10-3 with TRBJ1-1; D not certain. In germline, CDR1 is ENHRY, CDR2 SYGVKD. Trimming took off 2 bases at V and 6 bases at J, with 13 bases between the two ends. This CDR3 contains 14 residues. In DNA form, the CDR3 reads TGTGCCATCAGTGAGGACTTCGGCGGGGCTGAAGCTTTCTTT. Its protein is CAISEDFGGAEAFF.

The gene calls are TRBV9 and TRBJ1-1, with D possibly matching TRBD1 (6 bases). V lost 2 bases, J lost 1 base, and 12 bases lay in between. The CDR3 runs to 15 residues. The V gene's germline CDR1 is SGDLS and CDR2 YYNGEE. The CDR3 DNA sequence: TGTGCCAGCAGCGTCGACCCGGACAGGAACACTGAAGCTTTCTTT. This encodes CASSVDPDRNTEAFF.

This clone was found a few times. The V call is TRBV6-5, the J call TRBJ1-6, with a possible D match to TRBD1 (6 bases). From germline, CDR1 is MNHEY and CDR2 SVGAGI. The CDR3 length is 16 residues. The V gene lost 0 bases and the J gene lost 7 bases, with 13 bases spanning the gap. Written as DNA, the CDR3 is TGTGCCAGCAGTTACTCCCCGACAGGCTGGAATTCACCCCTCCACTTT. Encoded protein: CASSYSPTGWNSPLHF.

For this clone: A junction end diverges from the germline sequence, so it may reflect a read error. The sample carries other DNA sequences with the same CDR3. The chain uses TRBV29-1 and TRBJ1-1; no clear D. Germline-derived CDR1 and CDR2 are SQVTM and ANQGSEA. This CDR3 comprises 12 residues. This chain's CDR3 is CSVVGTPPEAFF. CDR3 coding DNA: TGCAGTGTTGTTGGCACCCCACCTGAAGCTTTCTTT.

This chain links TRBV29-1 with TRBJ1-1; 7 bases map to TRBD1. Germline assignment: CDR1 SQVTM and CDR2 ANQGSEA. CDR3 size: 11 residues. V dropped 7 bases and J dropped 11; count of bases not matched to a gene: 10. The CDR3 sequence: CSARQGGEAFF. CDR3 DNA: TGCAGCGCCAGACAGGGAGGCGAGGCTTTCTTT.